The 14 T cell receptor beta chains reported below all come from one sample, sequenced in a study of T cells in narcolepsy. Clones were read by immunoSEQ multiplex PCR, and TCRdb kept only the in-frame ones, dropping some. The sample holds 30,000 to 35,000 clones, around 86% seen once. Sequences were obtained from CD45RA- memory CD4+ T cells from PBMCs. These receptors were collected from a human donor with narcolepsy.

With regard to this clone: An end of the junction differs from the germline gene, which may be a read error. The J gene is TRBJ2-1, the V gene TRBV19; D may be TRBD1 (6 bases). Per the germline V gene, CDR1 is LNHDA and CDR2 is SQIVND (reference sequence). CDR3 length: 16 residues. DNA of the CDR3: TGTGCCAGTAGTCTCCACAGGGTTGTAAGGTACAATGAGCGGTTCTTC. Encoded protein: CASSLHRVVRYNERFF.

Only a few counts were recorded for this clone. The rearrangement joins TRBV19 to TRBJ1-6, with a weak D call TRBD1 (5 bases). CDR1 is LNHDA, CDR2 SQIVND, per germline (reference sequence). This CDR3 comprises 14 residues. The V end was cut by 5 bases, the J end by 8 bases, with 13 bases between. This CDR3 is CASSPRGEDSPLHF. In DNA, the CDR3 is TGTGCCAGTAGTCCTCGGGGCGAGGATTCACCCCTCCACTTT.

The rearrangement joins TRBV18 to TRBJ1-1; D unclear. V dropped 0 bases and J dropped 1 base, with 12 bases sitting between them. The CDR3 spans 16 residues. The germline V gene encodes CDR1 KGHSH and CDR2 LQKENI. Here the CDR3 reads CASSPPNPFSNTEAFF. CDR3 bases: TGTGCCAGCTCACCACCGAATCCATTTTCGAACACTGAAGCTTTCTTT.

This sequence joins TRBV19 and TRBJ1-5; the D is unclear. The germline V gene has CDR1 LNHDA and CDR2 SQIVND (reference sequence). Trimming removed 8 bases at V and 4 bases at J, with 12 bases between. The CDR3 consists of 13 residues. For the CDR3, the DNA is TGTGCCAGTTCGGGCAGCCAAAATCAGCCCCAGCATTTT. Its translation: CASSGSQNQPQHF. The whole variable domain, filled in from reference TRBV19 and TRBJ1-5, reads DGGITQSPKYLFRKEGQNVTLSCEQNLNHDAMYWYRQDPGQGLRLIYYSQIVNDFQKGDIAEGYSVSREKKESFPLTVTSAQKNPTAFYLCASSGSQNQPQHFGDGTRLSIL.

This chain joins TRBV29-1 and TRBJ2-1; TRBD1 aligns across 9 bases. Germline-derived CDR1 and CDR2 are SQVTM and ANQGSEA. The CDR3 has 13 amino acids. V shed 4 bases and J 3 bases; nucleotides not matched to a gene: 1. This chain's CDR3 is CSVGGQGYNEQFF. The CDR3, as DNA: TGCAGCGTTGGGGGACAGGGCTACAATGAGCAGTTCTTC.

The chain joins TRBV9 to TRBJ1-1; no clear D. Between the trimmed V and J ends, which lost 2 bases and 4 bases, there was a span of 12 bases. The CDR3 is made up of 14 amino acids. Germline V lookup: CDR1 SGDLS, CDR2 YYNGEE. In nucleotides, the CDR3 is TGTGCCAGCAGCGTGGGCAACGGGGTCACTGAAGCTTTCTTT. Amino acid sequence: CASSVGNGVTEAFF. The variable domain in full, with the rest retrieved from reference TRBV9 and TRBJ1-1, is DSGVTQTPKHLITATGQRVTLRCSPRSGDLSVYWYQQSLDQGLQFLIQYYNGEERAKGNILERFSAQQFPDLHSELNLSSLELGDSALYFCASSVGNGVTEAFFGQGTRLTVV.

The chain joins TRBV30 to TRBJ1-3; tentatively, D is TRBD1 (5 bases). V was clipped by 2 bases and J by 3 bases, with 14 bases between them. CDR3 length: 15 residues. The germline gives CDR1 GTSNPN, CDR2 SVGIG (reference sequence). The CDR3 DNA sequence: TGTGCCTGGAGTAACCGGGGGTTGGGTGGAAACACCATATATTTT. It codes for CAWSNRGLGGNTIYF.

The chain links TRBV13 to TRBJ2-2, with D unresolved. The CDR3 consists of 14 residues. Trimming took off 0 bases at V and 0 bases at J, with 2 bases between the two ends. Looked up from germline, CDR1 is PRHDT and CDR2 is FYEKMQ (reference sequence). CDR3 sequence (DNA): TGTGCCAGCAGCTTAGGTGCGAACACCGGGGAGCTGTTTTTT. Protein: CASSLGANTGELFF.

This clone was detected a few times. This rearrangement joins TRBV10-3 to TRBJ1-1; D call uncertain. The CDR3 contains 11 residues. The V gene's germline CDR1 is ENHRY and CDR2 SYGVKD. V lost 6 bases, J lost 8 bases, and 10 bases lay in between. The CDR3 is CAIREIAEAFF. CDR3 DNA: TGTGCCATCAGGGAGATCGCCGAAGCTTTCTTT.

V and J are TRBV9 and TRBJ2-7, with 11 bases that match TRBD2. V lost 1 base and J lost 2; bases outside the gene matches: 8. The CDR3 length is 17 residues. The germline V gene encodes CDR1 SGDLS and CDR2 YYNGEE. DNA of the CDR3: TGTGCCAGCAGCGTAACTAGCGGGGGCCCAGGGGCCTACGAGCAGTACTTC. It codes for CASSVTSGGPGAYEQYF.

The chain employs TRBV27 and TRBJ1-2; 7 bases match TRBD1. The V gene's germline CDR1 is MNHEY and CDR2 SMNVEV (reference sequence). The J segment lost 4 bases and the V segment lost 0 bases, leaving 5 bases of the junction unmatched. The CDR3 loop spans 15 amino acids. The CDR3 nucleotides read TGTGCCAGCAGTTTATCGGGGACAGTCTTCTATGGCTACACCTTC. Residues: CASSLSGTVFYGYTF.

This clone appeared a few times. The J gene is TRBJ2-7, the V gene TRBV29-1, with TRBD1 as a possible D gene (6 bases). The CDR3 is 16 amino acids. Looked up from germline, CDR1 is SQVTM and CDR2 is ANQGSEA. The V end was cut by 0 bases, the J end by 4 bases, with 19 bases between. The CDR3 DNA sequence: TGCAGCGTTGAAGAGTACAAATCTTCAGGGGAATACGAGCAGTACTTC. Encoded protein: CSVEEYKSSGEYEQYF.

This clone was recorded only once. The V gene is TRBV7-2, the J gene TRBJ1-6; tentatively, D is TRBD1 (5 bases). V lost 4 bases, J lost 7 bases, and 11 bases lay in between. From germline, CDR1 is SGHTA and CDR2 FQGNSA. The CDR3 has 14 residues. As DNA, the CDR3 is TGTGCCAGCAGCTCCTACCGGGACAATTCACCCCTCCACTTT. It yields the protein CASSSYRDNSPLHF.

The J gene is TRBJ1-2, the V gene TRBV6-5, with 9 bases matching TRBD1. The germline V gene encodes CDR1 MNHEY and CDR2 SVGAGI. CDR3 length: 14 amino acids. Losses at the gene ends were 4 bases for V and 4 bases for J; bases not matched to a gene: 4. The CDR3 DNA follows: TGTGCCAGCAGTTGGGACAGGGAGGGCTATGGCTACACCTTC. Amino acid sequence: CASSWDREGYGYTF.